The rows below give T cell receptor beta chains drawn from one sample of a study of cytomegalovirus exposure and HLA in healthy donors. The method was immunoSEQ multiplex PCR; TCRdb's version includes in-frame clones alone and lacks a portion of them. The sample holds under 200,000 clones, around three quarters seen once. Sequencing was performed on PBMCs. The receptors originated from a woman in her forties or fifties in good health and CMV-seronegative. CDR3s include the opening cysteine and the closing phenylalanine or tryptophan. The D gene is left open where the match is weak. Not all rows give a size; the values are once, few, many and, for expanded clones, a class.

cdr3_nt cdr3_aa d_call clone_size j_call v_call
TGTGCCAGCTCACCACAGGGGCCAGGGGAACGACTGTTTTTT CASSPQGPGERLFF NA NA TRBJ1-4 TRBV18
TGTGCCAGCTCAACTACAGCGGGATGGGGATACAATGAGCAGTTCTTC CASSTTAGWGYNEQFF TRBD2 NA TRBJ2-1 TRBV18
TGTGCCATCACCCCCTCCTCCGGGACAGGGGGAAATGAGCAGTTCTTC CAITPSSGTGGNEQFF TRBD1 once TRBJ2-1 TRBV10-3
TGTGCCAGCAGCCCCGATAGCGGGAGAGGCAATGAGCAGTTCTTC CASSPDSGRGNEQFF TRBD2 NA TRBJ2-1 TRBV7-2
TGTGCCAGCAGCAGGGACAGGGGGAACACTGAAGCTTTCTTT CASSRDRGNTEAFF TRBD1 NA TRBJ1-1 TRBV11-2
TGCAGTGCCACGGACAGGGATGGCTACACCTTC CSATDRDGYTF TRBD1 NA TRBJ1-2 TRBV20-1
TGTGCCAGCAGCGCCCCCGACAGGATGAACACTGAAGCTTTCTTT CASSAPDRMNTEAFF NA NA TRBJ1-1 TRBV9
TGTGCCAGCAGCTTAGAGGGCAGGGGGTACACTGAAGCTTTCTTT CASSLEGRGYTEAFF TRBD1 NA TRBJ1-1 TRBV7-6
TGCGCCAGCAGCCAAGTTTTTCCCGCCGTCGGTGAAAAACTGTTTTTT CASSQVFPAVGEKLFF NA NA TRBJ1-4 TRBV4-3
TGTGCCAGCAGCCCTATCAGGGGTCAAGAGACCCAGTACTTC CASSPIRGQETQYF NA NA TRBJ2-5 TRBV27
TGCGCCAGCAGCTTGGGACCAACAGAGGGAGAGACCCAGTACTTC CASSLGPTEGETQYF NA once TRBJ2-5 TRBV5-1
TGTGCCAGCAGAAGGGGTTACAATGAGCAGTTCTTC CASRRGYNEQFF NA NA TRBJ2-1 TRBV28
TGTGCCAGCAGCCCACAGGGAAACTATGGCTACACCTTC CASSPQGNYGYTF NA NA TRBJ1-2 TRBV28
TGTGCCAGCAGCCCTAAGCGGGAGGTGGAGACCCAGTACTTC CASSPKREVETQYF TRBD2 NA TRBJ2-5 TRBV7-9
TGTGCCAGCAGTGAATCGGGCGGGGGCCACCAAGAGACCCAGTACTTC CASSESGGGHQETQYF NA NA TRBJ2-5 TRBV25-1
TGTGCCAGCAGCGGGACAGGGGGCTCTGGCTACACCTTC CASSGTGGSGYTF TRBD1 NA TRBJ1-2 TRBV7-9
TGCGCCAGCAGCCAAGACGAAGGGACAGGGGGCAATGAGCAGTTCTTC CASSQDEGTGGNEQFF TRBD1 NA TRBJ2-1 TRBV4-1
TGTGCCAGCAGCTCTCGACAGGGTAAAGAGACCCAGTACTTC CASSSRQGKETQYF TRBD1 NA TRBJ2-5 TRBV13
TGTGCCAGCAGCTTAGCAGGGCCGGGGAATGAGCAGTTCTTC CASSLAGPGNEQFF NA NA TRBJ2-1 TRBV7-9
TGTGCCAGCAGCCGTCTTAATTCACCCCTCCACTTT CASSRLNSPLHF NA NA TRBJ1-6 TRBV7-2
TGTGCCAGCAGCTTAGTACCCGGGGAAAAACTGTTTTTT CASSLVPGEKLFF NA NA TRBJ1-4 TRBV7-8
TGTGCCAGCAGTTTTGCCGGGACAGGATTCTACGAGCAGTACTTC CASSFAGTGFYEQYF TRBD1 NA TRBJ2-7 TRBV28
TGTGCCAGCAGCGTAATGTGGGAGGCGGCGAACACCGGGGAGCTGTTTTTT CASSVMWEAANTGELFF NA NA TRBJ2-2 TRBV9
TGTGCCAGCTCACCAGGGGACAGGGTCGTAGCTTTCTTT CASSPGDRVVAFF TRBD1 NA TRBJ1-1 TRBV18
TGTGCCAGCACCCCGACTAGCGGGGGATCAGTTACGCAGTATTTT CASTPTSGGSVTQYF TRBD2 few TRBJ2-3 TRBV6-1
TGCGCCATCAGGCCAGGAACAGCTGGAAACACCATATATTTT CAIRPGTAGNTIYF NA NA TRBJ1-3 TRBV10-3
TGTGCCAGCAGCCAACGGACAGGGACAGGTGAAAAACTGTTTTTT CASSQRTGTGEKLFF TRBD1 NA TRBJ1-4 TRBV2
TGTGCCAGCAGTTACCGGGACAGGGGCGAGCAGTACTTC CASSYRDRGEQYF TRBD1 NA TRBJ2-7 TRBV6-5
TGTGCCAGCAGTCAAGGGGGGCAGGGGAAACTCTATGGCTACACCTTC CASSQGGQGKLYGYTF NA NA TRBJ1-2 TRBV6-1
TGTGCCAGCACCGACAGGGGCAATAATTCACCCCTCCACTTT CASTDRGNNSPLHF TRBD1 NA TRBJ1-6 TRBV6-6
TGTGCCAGCAGCACAGGGGACCCCAGGCAGCCCCAGCATTTT CASSTGDPRQPQHF TRBD1 NA TRBJ1-5 TRBV28
TGTGCCAGCTCACCGGAGGGGATAGGCAATCAGCCCCAGCATTTT CASSPEGIGNQPQHF NA NA TRBJ1-5 TRBV18
TGTGCCAGCAGCTTAGTCTCCGGTTCACCCCTCCACTTT CASSLVSGSPLHF NA NA TRBJ1-6 TRBV11-2
TGTGCCAGCAGCTTAGAGGCTAGCGGGGGGTACGAGCAGTACTTC CASSLEASGGYEQYF TRBD2 NA TRBJ2-7 TRBV7-2
TGTGCCAGCAGCCAAGATCAACCGGGACAGGGGGATAATTCACCCCTCCACTTT CASSQDQPGQGDNSPLHF TRBD1 NA TRBJ1-6 TRBV4-2
TGCAGCGTTGGGTTCGGGGGGCATCAGCCCCAGCATTTT CSVGFGGHQPQHF NA NA TRBJ1-5 TRBV29-1
TGTGCCAGCAGCGTAGGGCTAGCGGCGAACACCGGGGAGCTGTTTTTT CASSVGLAANTGELFF TRBD2 NA TRBJ2-2 TRBV9
TGTGCCAGTAGTAAAGCGGGCAGCACAGATACGCAGTATTTT CASSKAGSTDTQYF NA few TRBJ2-3 TRBV19
TGTGCCAGCTCATCGGGGGGGATCCCCAAAAAACTGTTTTTT CASSSGGIPKKLFF NA NA TRBJ1-4 TRBV5-4
TGTGCCAGCAGTTTTAACAGGGGGCTTGAAGGCTACACCTTC CASSFNRGLEGYTF TRBD1 NA TRBJ1-2 TRBV28
TGCGCCAGCGTGAAGCGGAGGGACACAGATACGCAGTATTTT CASVKRRDTDTQYF NA NA TRBJ2-3 TRBV10-1
TGTGCCATCAGTGAGTCTCCAGGGCTTGGGGAGCTGTTTTTT CAISESPGLGELFF NA NA TRBJ2-2 TRBV10-3
TGTGCCATCAGTACACCGGGGACTAGCGGGAGGCAATGGGATCATGAGCAGTTCTTC CAISTPGTSGRQWDHEQFF TRBD2 few TRBJ2-1 TRBV10-3
TGTGCCAGCAGGGACAGGGGGCTCGCATACCCTGGGGCTTTCTTT CASRDRGLAYPGAFF TRBD1 NA TRBJ1-1 TRBV28
TGTGCCAGCAGTAAGGACAGTAACTATGGCTACACCTTC CASSKDSNYGYTF NA NA TRBJ1-2 TRBV6-1
TGTGCCAGCAGTGAAAGTATAGGAGGGGCTGGAAACACCATATATTTT CASSESIGGAGNTIYF NA NA TRBJ1-3 TRBV2
TGTGCCAGCAGCTTAGGGACAGGGGGTTCGGAGTACTTC CASSLGTGGSEYF TRBD1 NA TRBJ2-7 TRBV7-2
TGTGCCAGCAGCCTCTCCAGACAGACAAGCTCCTACGAGCAGTACTTC CASSLSRQTSSYEQYF NA NA TRBJ2-7 TRBV7-9
TGTGCCAGCGGGGGTGGGGGCTTCATAGAGACCCAGTACTTC CASGGGGFIETQYF NA NA TRBJ2-5 TRBV4-2
TGTGCCACCAGCAGAAACAGACAGGGCTGGACGTACTTC CATSRNRQGWTYF TRBD1 NA TRBJ2-7 TRBV15